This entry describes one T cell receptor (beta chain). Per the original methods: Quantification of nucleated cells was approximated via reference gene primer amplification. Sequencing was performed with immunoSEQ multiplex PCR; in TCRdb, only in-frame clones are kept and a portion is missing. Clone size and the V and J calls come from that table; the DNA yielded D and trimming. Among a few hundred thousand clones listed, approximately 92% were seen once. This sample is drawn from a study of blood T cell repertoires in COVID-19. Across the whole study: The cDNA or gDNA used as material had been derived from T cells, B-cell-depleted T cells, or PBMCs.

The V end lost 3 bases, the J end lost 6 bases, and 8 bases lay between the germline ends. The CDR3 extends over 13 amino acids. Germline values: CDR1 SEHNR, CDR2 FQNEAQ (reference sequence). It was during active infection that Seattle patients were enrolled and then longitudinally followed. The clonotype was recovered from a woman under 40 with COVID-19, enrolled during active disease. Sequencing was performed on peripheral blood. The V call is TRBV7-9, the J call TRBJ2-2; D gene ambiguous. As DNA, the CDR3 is TGTGCCAGCAGCTTTTTAACTCCCGGGGAGCTGTTTTTT. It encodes CASSFLTPGELFF.